This T cell receptor (beta chain) was obtained from a study of shared clonotypes between healthy human individuals. Points from the study as a whole: The study drew on few donors, limiting represented genetic and exposure-history diversity.

The protocol was immunoSEQ multiplex PCR, while the TCRdb copy is restricted to in-frame clones and leaves out a portion. The table records millions of clones, approximately 95% of them present only once. With 2 bases removed from V and 9 bases from J, the gap between germline ends came to 11 bases. The CDR3 is made up of 13 amino acids. CDR1 is SNHLY, CDR2 FYNNEI, per germline. There are a few counts of this clone. Antigen specificity is unknown. Naive CD8 isolation took CD45RO-negative cells positively selected for CCR7 and excluded terminally differentiated effector memory CD45RA+ cells. The clonotype was recovered from a man between 18 and 29 years old in good health. The sample was naive CD8+ T cells sorted from blood. The chain carries TRBV2 and TRBJ2-1; D unclear. Here the CDR3 reads CASSEIGGLEQFF. The CDR3 DNA reads TGTGCCAGCAGTGAAATTGGTGGGCTTGAGCAGTTCTTC.